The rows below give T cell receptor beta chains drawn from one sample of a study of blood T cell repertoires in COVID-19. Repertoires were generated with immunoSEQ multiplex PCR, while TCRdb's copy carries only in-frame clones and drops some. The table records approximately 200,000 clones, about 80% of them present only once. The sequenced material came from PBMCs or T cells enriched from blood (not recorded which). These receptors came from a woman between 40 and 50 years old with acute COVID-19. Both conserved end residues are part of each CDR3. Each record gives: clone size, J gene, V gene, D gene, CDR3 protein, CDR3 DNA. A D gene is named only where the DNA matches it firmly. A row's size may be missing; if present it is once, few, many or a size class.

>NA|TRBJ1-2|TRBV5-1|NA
CASSSSGSGYTF
TGCGCCAGCAGTTCGTCTGGCTCGGGCTACACCTTC
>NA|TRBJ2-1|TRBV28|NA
CASSFLYRGQFF
TGTGCCAGCAGTTTTCTCTACCGAGGGCAGTTCTTC
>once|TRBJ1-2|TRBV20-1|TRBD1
CSAWTGHGYTF
TGCAGTGCTTGGACAGGGCATGGCTACACCTTC
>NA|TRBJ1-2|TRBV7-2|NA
CASSSNGGLADGYTF
TGTGCCAGCAGCTCCAACGGGGGACTGGCGGATGGCTACACCTTC
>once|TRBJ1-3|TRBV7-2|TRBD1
CASSSDRGNTIYF
TGTGCCAGCAGCTCGGACAGGGGAAACACCATATATTTT
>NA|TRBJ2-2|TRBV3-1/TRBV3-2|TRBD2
CASSQGGSQTGELFF
TGTGCCAGCAGCCAGGGGGGGAGCCAAACCGGGGAGCTGTTTTTT
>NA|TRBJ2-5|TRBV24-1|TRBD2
CATSDWTSGGEETQYF
TGTGCCACCAGTGATTGGACTAGCGGGGGGGAAGAGACCCAGTACTTC
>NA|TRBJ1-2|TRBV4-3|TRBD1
CASSHRQGDDYGYTF
TGCGCCAGCAGCCACAGACAGGGAGACGACTATGGCTACACCTTC
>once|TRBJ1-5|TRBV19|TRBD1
CASSMGFQGAYNQPQHF
TGTGCCAGTAGTATGGGTTTCCAGGGGGCCTACAATCAGCCCCAGCATTTT
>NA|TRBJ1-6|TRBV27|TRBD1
CASSLYGTGGTPLHF
TGTGCCAGCAGTTTATACGGGACAGGGGGTACACCCCTCCACTTT
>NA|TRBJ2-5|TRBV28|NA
CASSLWGQKETQYF
TGTGCCAGCAGTTTATGGGGGCAAAAAGAGACCCAGTACTTC
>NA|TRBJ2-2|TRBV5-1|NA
CASSLAERQSYGELFF
TGCGCCAGCAGCTTGGCCGAGAGACAGTCCTACGGGGAGCTGTTTTTT
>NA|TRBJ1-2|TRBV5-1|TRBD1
CASSLLGQNYGYTF
TGCGCCAGCAGCTTGTTGGGACAGAACTATGGCTACACCTTC
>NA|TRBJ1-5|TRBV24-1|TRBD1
CATRLRDSQPQHF
TGTGCCACCAGGCTCCGGGACAGCCAGCCCCAGCATTTT
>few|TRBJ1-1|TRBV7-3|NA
CASSLTGSRSTEAFF
TGTGCCAGCAGCTTAACTGGCAGTCGCAGCACTGAAGCTTTCTTT
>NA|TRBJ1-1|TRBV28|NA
CASSPRGGNTEAFF
TGTGCCAGCAGTCCTCGGGGGGGTAACACTGAAGCTTTCTTT
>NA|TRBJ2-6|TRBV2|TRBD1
CASRVTGVSGANVLTF
TGTGCCAGCAGAGTCACAGGGGTCTCTGGGGCCAACGTCCTGACTTTC
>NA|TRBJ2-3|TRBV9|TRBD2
CASSVGTPQGWTSGKGRGTDTQYF
TGTGCCAGCAGCGTAGGAACCCCTCAGGGTTGGACTAGCGGGAAAGGAAGGGGAACAGATACGCAGTATTTT
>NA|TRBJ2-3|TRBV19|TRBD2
CASSVSSSGRALFTDTQYF
TGTGCCAGTAGTGTATCCTCTAGCGGGAGGGCCCTGTTTACAGATACGCAGTATTTT
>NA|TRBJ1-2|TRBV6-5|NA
CASAGGGNHGYTF
TGTGCCAGCGCTGGGGGGGGCAACCATGGCTACACCTTC